The 20 T cell receptor beta chains listed next were all sequenced from one sample in a study of control samples from healthy donors and cancer patients. Here immunoSEQ multiplex PCR was the method, and the copy in TCRdb shows in-frame clones only, minus some. The sample yields some 65,000 clones, about four fifths seen once. Sample: PBMCs. Receptor source: a woman aged 45 to 65 with lung cancer.

The chain carries TRBV3-1 (or the pseudogene TRBV3-2) and TRBJ1-5; TRBD1 agrees at 9 bases. The ends lost 4 bases at V and 7 bases at J; junction bases unmatched: 8. The CDR3 has 15 amino acids. Germline V gene sequence: CDR1 LGHDT, CDR2 YNNKEL (reference sequence). This CDR3 is CASSPRTGEYQPQHF. CDR3 bases: TGTGCCAGCAGCCCCAGGACAGGGGAGTACCAGCCCCAGCATTTT.

V usage is TRBV6-2 or TRBV6-3 and J usage is TRBJ1-2, with D unclear. Looked up from germline, CDR1 is MNHEY and CDR2 is SVGEGT. The V end was cut by 2 bases, the J end by 5 bases, with 6 bases between. The CDR3 extends over 12 amino acids. CDR3 bases: TGTGCCAGCAGTTACACTGATTATGGCTACACCTTC. This encodes CASSYTDYGYTF.

CDR3 sequence: CASAIVSYEQYF. In nucleotides, the CDR3 is TGTGCCAGCGCGATTGTCTCCTACGAGCAGTACTTC. The gene calls are TRBV21-1 and TRBJ2-7; TRBD2, the table's D call, lacks a check against the DNA. TRBV21-1 is an annotated pseudogene. The CDR3 loop spans 12 amino acids.

This clone came up a few times. Other DNA sequences within the sample encode an identical CDR3. The J gene is TRBJ1-2, the V gene TRBV19; unclear D gene. The CDR3 contains 12 residues. With 2 bases removed from V and 8 bases from J, the gap between germline ends came to 9 bases. In germline, CDR1 is LNHDA, CDR2 SQIVND (reference sequence). Written as DNA, the CDR3 is TGTGCCAGTAGTATACAAGGTGGAGGCTACACCTTC. Translation: CASSIQGGGYTF.

The chain couples TRBV7-2 to TRBJ1-1, with D possibly being TRBD1 (6 bases). Trimming took off 2 bases at V and 3 bases at J, with 13 bases between the two ends. The CDR3 runs to 15 residues. The germline V gene has CDR1 SGHTA and CDR2 FQGNSA. DNA for the CDR3: TGTGCCAGCAGCTTATACACGCAGGGGTACACTGAAGCTTTCTTT. Translation: CASSLYTQGYTEAFF.

The gene calls are TRBV11-1 and TRBJ1-1; D gene unclear. Germline-derived CDR1 and CDR2 are SGHAT and FQDESV (reference sequence). Deletions cut 1 base from V and 4 bases from J, with 7 bases between. The CDR3 length is 13 residues. CDR3 in DNA: TGTGCCAGCAGCTTAGGGGTCGGCACTGAAGCTTTCTTT. Amino acid sequence: CASSLGVGTEAFF.

CDR3 in amino acids: CASSPGQEKWNTEAFF. The CDR3 nucleotides are TGTGCCAGCTCGCCCGGACAGGAAAAGTGGAACACTGAAGCTTTCTTT. This sequence joins TRBV18 and TRBJ1-1; 7 bases agree with TRBD1. Germline loops: CDR1 KGHSH, CDR2 LQKENI. CDR3 length: 16 residues. J was trimmed by 1 base and V by 6 bases; bases with no gene match: 11.

This rearrangement joins TRBV5-1 to TRBJ2-5; maybe TRBD2 (6 bases). The length of the CDR3 is 14 residues. Germline V gives CDR1 SGHRS, CDR2 YFSETQ. V lost 0 bases and J 5 bases, leaving 11 bases between the germline ends. CDR3 loop: CASSLVRGGETQYF. CDR3 coding DNA: TGCGCCAGCAGCTTGGTGCGGGGCGGGGAGACCCAGTACTTC.

The chain carries TRBV24-1 and TRBJ2-3; D remains ambiguous. Trimming shortened V by 4 bases and J by 1 base, and 17 bases separated the two germline ends. In germline, CDR1 is KGHDR, CDR2 SFDVKD. The CDR3 is 17 residues long. This CDR3 reads CATSESPQVDRTDTQYF. The CDR3, as DNA: TGTGCCACCAGTGAAAGCCCTCAAGTTGATCGCACAGATACGCAGTATTTT.

This sequence joins TRBV27 and TRBJ1-2; no firm D call. The CDR3 loop spans 13 amino acids. V was clipped by 8 bases and J by 4 bases, with 14 bases between them. The germline gives CDR1 MNHEY, CDR2 SMNVEV (reference sequence). The DNA of the CDR3 is TGTGCCAGCTGTGCCCTGGGAAGCTATGGCTACACCTTC. It translates to CASCALGSYGYTF.

This clone has only one observation. The chain has TRBV9 and TRBJ1-3; TRBD1 might be the D (6 bases). V lost 3 bases and J lost 3, with 25 bases in between. Germline V gives CDR1 SGDLS, CDR2 YYNGEE. The CDR3 length is 19 residues. CDR3 nucleotides: TGTGCCAGCAGCGGTCTCGGACAGACTTCGGGGGGATTTGGAAACACCATATATTTT. Translated: CASSGLGQTSGGFGNTIYF.

As regards this clone: Relative to the germline gene, one junction end is altered; a read error may explain this. J is TRBJ2-1 and V is TRBV27; D not resolved. CDR3 length: 13 residues. Germline V lookup: CDR1 MNHEY, CDR2 SMNVEV (reference sequence). CDR3: CASSLYSHNEQFF. The CDR3 coding sequence is TGTGCCAGCAGTTTGTACTCCCACAATGAGCAGTTCTTC.

This chain joins TRBV6-2 or TRBV6-3 and TRBJ1-2; unclear D gene. The CDR3 covers 14 residues. Germline CDR1 MNHEY, CDR2 SVGEGT. V gave up 0 bases and J gave up 7 bases, with 12 bases separating them. The CDR3: CASSYSAGLRGYTF. The DNA for the CDR3 is TGTGCCAGCAGTTACTCCGCCGGGTTGCGTGGCTACACCTTC.

V is TRBV7-9 and J is TRBJ2-3; no clear D gene. V was clipped by 3 bases and J by 2 bases, with 3 bases between them. The CDR3 length is 12 residues. Germline V CDR1 and CDR2: SEHNR, FQNEAQ (reference sequence). This CDR3 is CASSFYTDTQYF. CDR3 bases: TGTGCCAGCAGCTTTTACACAGATACGCAGTATTTT.

This chain joins TRBV6-1 and TRBJ1-5; D remains ambiguous. V gave up 2 bases and J gave up 5 bases, with 13 bases separating them. The CDR3 has 15 amino acids. Per germline, CDR1 MNHNS and CDR2 SASEGT. The CDR3 nucleotides are TGTGCCAGCAGTGAACTTGGGTCAGGAGATCAGCCCCAGCATTTT. Protein sequence: CASSELGSGDQPQHF.

The chain has TRBV2 and TRBJ1-5, with a weak D call TRBD1 (5 bases). V lost 5 bases and J lost 0, with 11 bases in between. CDR3 length: 15 residues. The germline V gene has CDR1 SNHLY and CDR2 FYNNEI. CDR3 nucleotide sequence: TGTGCCAGCAGTAAAACGACAGATAGCAATCAGCCCCAGCATTTT. Protein sequence: CASSKTTDSNQPQHF.

This chain links TRBV29-1 with TRBJ1-1; weak D call: TRBD1 (5 bases). CDR3 size: 11 residues. Germline V gives CDR1 SQVTM, CDR2 ANQGSEA. CDR3 protein: CTVREGTEAFF. The CDR3 region has the DNA TGCACCGTGAGGGAGGGGACTGAAGCTTTCTTT.

This chain uses TRBV18 with TRBJ1-2; TRBD1 matches 8 bases. CDR3 length: 17 amino acids. Germline V gene data show CDR1 as KGHSH and CDR2 as LQKENI. V dropped 3 bases and J dropped 0; count of bases not matched to a gene: 9. CDR3 nucleotide sequence: TGTGCCAGCTCACCCTCGGGGACAGGTCACACTAACTATGGCTACACCTTC. The encoded protein is CASSPSGTGHTNYGYTF. The full variable domain, completed using reference TRBV18 and TRBJ1-2, is NAGVMQNPRHLVRRRGQEARLRCSPMKGHSHVYWYRQLPEEGLKFMVYLQKENIIDESGMPKERFSAEFPKEGPSILRIQQVVRGDSAAYFCASSPSGTGHTNYGYTFGSGTRLTVV.

This clone came up once. The chain carries TRBV5-8 and TRBJ2-5; TRBD1 matches 7 bases. The germline gives CDR1 SGHTS, CDR2 YDEGEE. Germline trimming cut 3 bases from V and 3 bases from J; bases unmatched to any gene: 5. The CDR3 length is 14 residues. As DNA, the CDR3 is TGTGCCAGCAGCTCGTTCGACAGGGAAGAGACCCAGTACTTC. It is translated as CASSSFDREETQYF.

The rearrangement joins TRBV5-5 to TRBJ2-1; 9 bases are shared with TRBD2. With 2 bases clipped from V and 0 bases from J, the junction kept 12 bases outside the gene matches. Germline-derived CDR1 and CDR2 are SGHKS and YYEKEE (reference sequence). The length of the CDR3 is 19 residues. Here the CDR3 DNA reads TGTGCCAGCAGCTTCCGCAGCAGCGGGGGGACTAGCTCCTACAATGAGCAGTTCTTC. It is translated as CASSFRSSGGTSSYNEQFF.